What follows are 20 T cell receptor beta chains derived from one specimen sequenced in a study of blood T cell repertoires in COVID-19. Repertoires were generated with immunoSEQ multiplex PCR, while TCRdb's copy carries only in-frame clones and drops some. The sample consists of roughly 250,000 clones, around 87% of them appearing once. Sequencing input: PBMCs or T cells enriched from blood (not recorded which). The receptors were sampled from a woman aged 45-60 years who had recovered from COVID-19.

This clone has a single count. The chain employs TRBV12-5 and TRBJ1-4, with TRBD1 matching over 9 bases. V was pared by 6 bases and J by 0 bases, with 14 bases of the junction left unmatched. Germline CDR1 LGHNT, CDR2 FRNRAP. This CDR3 has 19 residues. DNA of the CDR3: TGTGCTAGTGGCCTTGGACAGGGGATTCCATGGCCAACTAATGAAAAACTGTTTTTT. It yields the protein CASGLGQGIPWPTNEKLFF.

The chain joins TRBV18 to TRBJ1-6; D is unresolved. The germline V gene has CDR1 KGHSH and CDR2 LQKENI. V was trimmed by 3 bases and J by 10 bases, leaving 13 bases between them. There are 14 residues in the CDR3. The CDR3 sequence is CASSPAGKESPLHF. The CDR3 DNA reads as TGTGCCAGCTCACCGGCGGGGAAGGAGTCACCCCTCCACTTT. Based on the CDR3 plus reference TRBV18 and TRBJ1-6, the full variable domain is NAGVMQNPRHLVRRRGQEARLRCSPMKGHSHVYWYRQLPEEGLKFMVYLQKENIIDESGMPKERFSAEFPKEGPSILRIQQVVRGDSAAYFCASSPAGKESPLHFGNGTRLTVT.

The chain joins TRBV5-1 to TRBJ2-7; 7 bases are a match to TRBD2. Trimming cost V 0 bases and J 1 base; bases outside gene matches: 4. Germline V gives CDR1 SGHRS, CDR2 YFSETQ. The CDR3 extends over 15 amino acids. CDR3 in amino acids: CASSLDAAGSYEQYF. CDR3 DNA: TGCGCCAGCAGCTTGGATGCAGCGGGATCCTACGAGCAGTACTTC.

The V gene is TRBV28, the J gene TRBJ1-2, with a tentative D call TRBD1 (6 bases). CDR1 is MDHEN and CDR2 is SYDVKM in the germline V gene. This CDR3 contains 13 residues. The germline V and J ends were trimmed by 2 bases and 3 bases, with 7 bases remaining between them. CDR3 DNA: TGTGCCAGCAGTTTAACAGGGCACTATGGCTACACCTTC. Amino acids: CASSLTGHYGYTF.

This chain uses TRBV7-9 with TRBJ2-7; D unclear. The ends were cut back, 2 bases at V and 4 bases at J, with 9 bases in the middle. The germline CDR1 and CDR2 sequences are SEHNR and FQNEAQ (reference sequence). The CDR3 contains 13 residues. Here the CDR3 reads CASSLKPGYEQYF. CDR3 in DNA: TGTGCCAGCAGCTTAAAACCCGGGTACGAGCAGTACTTC.

V and J are TRBV15 and TRBJ2-3; 8 bases agree with TRBD2. Looked up from germline, CDR1 is LNHNV and CDR2 is YYDKDF (reference sequence). V dropped 6 bases and J dropped 0; count of bases not matched to a gene: 5. CDR3 length: 15 residues. The CDR3 DNA sequence: TGTGCCACCAGGGTAGCGGGATCTAGCACAGATACGCAGTATTTT. Amino acid sequence: CATRVAGSSTDTQYF.

The chain combines TRBV29-1 with TRBJ2-3; possible D gene TRBD2, 6 bases. V shed 0 bases and J shed 0 bases, with 16 bases lying between them. In germline, CDR1 is SQVTM, CDR2 ANQGSEA. This CDR3 has 17 residues. The CDR3 region is CSVEDRRLEESTDTQYF. Here the CDR3 DNA reads TGCAGCGTTGAAGATAGAAGACTAGAGGAAAGCACAGATACGCAGTATTTT.

This sequence joins TRBV5-1 and TRBJ1-5; the D is unclear. Germline V lookup: CDR1 SGHRS, CDR2 YFSETQ. Trimming took 4 bases from V and 4 from J, leaving 9 bases between them. The CDR3 runs to 13 residues. The CDR3 DNA reads TGCGCCAGCAGCCGAGACAAGAATCAGCCCCAGCATTTT. Its translation is CASSRDKNQPQHF.

The J gene is TRBJ2-1, the V gene TRBV3-1 (or the pseudogene TRBV3-2), with 11 bases fitting TRBD2. In germline, CDR1 is LGHDT, CDR2 YNNKEL (reference sequence). Losses at the gene ends were 4 bases for V and 0 bases for J; bases not matched to a gene: 14. The length of the CDR3 is 20 residues. The CDR3 spells CASSLGGRGLAGSSYNEQFF. The CDR3 nucleotides are TGTGCCAGCAGCCTAGGGGGGCGCGGACTAGCGGGTAGCTCCTACAATGAGCAGTTCTTC.

This clone has a single count. The CDR3, as DNA: TGTGCCAGCAGCTTACGGGATCCCTACGAGCAGTACTTC. The encoded protein is CASSLRDPYEQYF. The genes are TRBV7-9 and TRBJ2-7; D is perhaps TRBD2 (5 bases). Germline CDR1 and CDR2: SEHNR and FQNEAQ (reference sequence). V was trimmed by 2 bases and J by 2 bases, leaving 7 bases between them. CDR3 length equals 13 residues.

The chain recombines TRBV10-3 with TRBJ1-1; no clear D gene. V shed 2 bases and J shed 11 bases, with 21 bases lying between them. Germline lookup yields CDR1 ENHRY and CDR2 SYGVKD. CDR3 length equals 15 residues. CDR3 coding DNA: TGTGCCATCAGTGAGAACCCGGGGAAACGGCTCAGGGCTTTCTTT. It specifies CAISENPGKRLRAFF.

This clone appeared once. The chain couples TRBV2 to TRBJ1-2; TRBD1 aligns across 8 bases. Trimming at V came to 7 bases and at J to 7 bases, leaving 11 bases not matched to a gene. CDR1 and CDR2 (germline): SNHLY, FYNNEI. The CDR3 has 14 residues. CDR3 residues: CASKGQGLTAGYTF. DNA for the CDR3: TGTGCCAGCAAAGGACAGGGACTAACGGCTGGCTACACCTTC. The full variable domain, in which reference TRBV2 and TRBJ1-2 provide the parts outside the CDR3, is EPEVTQTPSHQVTQMGQEVILRCVPISNHLYFYWYRQILGQKVEFLVSFYNNEISEKSEIFDDQFSVERPDGSNFTLKIRSTKLEDSAMYFCASKGQGLTAGYTFGSGTRLTVV.

This chain joins TRBV30 and TRBJ2-7; the D gene is possibly TRBD2 (6 bases). Trimming took off 5 bases at V and 6 bases at J, with 26 bases between the two ends. The CDR3 extends over 16 amino acids. Germline CDR1 reads GTSNPN; CDR2 reads SVGIG (reference sequence). The CDR3 sequence: CAWASLGLGGAGEQYF. The DNA for the CDR3 is TGTGCCTGGGCCAGCTTGGGTTTGGGGGGAGCCGGCGAGCAGTACTTC.

This clone appeared a few times. This rearrangement joins TRBV9 to TRBJ2-7, with 11 bases that match TRBD1. The CDR3 totals 16 residues. The J segment lost 2 bases and the V segment lost 5 bases, leaving 9 bases of the junction unmatched. CDR1 is SGDLS, CDR2 YYNGEE, per germline. The CDR3 nucleotides read TGTGCCAGCAGGAGAGGAGGGGGACAGGGGGCCTACGAGCAGTACTTC. This gives the protein CASRRGGGQGAYEQYF.

Details on this clone: The identical CDR3 is also encoded by other nucleotide sequences in the sample. The rearrangement uses TRBV5-1 and TRBJ2-7, with D maybe TRBD2 (5 bases). V was clipped by 2 bases and J by 0 bases, with 6 bases between them. Germline V gives CDR1 SGHRS, CDR2 YFSETQ. This CDR3 region has 13 residues. CDR3 residues: CASSFGDSYEQYF. In nucleotides, the CDR3 is TGCGCCAGCAGCTTCGGGGACTCCTACGAGCAGTACTTC.

V is TRBV7-6 and J is TRBJ2-5; a possible D gene is TRBD1 (6 bases). The germline V and J ends were trimmed by 1 base and 5 bases, with 17 bases remaining between them. Germline V gene lookup returns CDR1 SGHVS and CDR2 FNYEAQ. This CDR3 is built from 16 residues. CDR3 protein: CASSLVGQNHRETQYF. CDR3 nucleotide sequence: TGTGCCAGCAGCTTAGTGGGACAAAATCACCGCGAGACCCAGTACTTC.

This clone was observed once. The rearrangement links TRBV6-2 or TRBV6-3 to TRBJ1-2; no firm D call. The CDR3 loop spans 12 amino acids. Germline V gene lookup returns CDR1 MNHEY and CDR2 SVGEGT. Trimming shortened V by 6 bases and J by 6 bases, and 11 bases separated the two germline ends. Here the CDR3 reads CASSPSKHGYTF. The CDR3 DNA reads as TGTGCCAGCAGCCCGTCGAAGCATGGCTACACCTTC.

The chain joins TRBV29-1 to TRBJ1-2, with 7 bases identical to TRBD1. The CDR3 extends over 15 amino acids. The V gene end was trimmed by 3 bases and the J gene end by 4 bases; junction bases not matched to a gene: 11. CDR1 and CDR2 from the germline V gene are SQVTM and ANQGSEA. In DNA form, the CDR3 reads TGCAGCGTTGATAAACTGGAGGGGGCGTTCTATGGCTACACCTTC. Translating gives CSVDKLEGAFYGYTF.

The chain joins TRBV5-6 to TRBJ2-7; TRBD1 matches at 11 bases. The CDR3 consists of 15 residues. The germline V gene has CDR1 SGHDT and CDR2 YYEEEE. V trimming: 0 bases; J trimming: 4 bases; junction bases outside the gene matches: 3. The CDR3, as DNA: TGTGCCAGCAGCTTGGGCGGGACAGGGGGGTACGAGCAGTACTTC. The encoded protein is CASSLGGTGGYEQYF.

The J gene is TRBJ2-7, the V gene TRBV28; TRBD2 is a possible D gene (5 bases). The CDR3 is 12 residues long. The germline V and J ends were trimmed by 6 bases and 2 bases, with 8 bases remaining between them. The germline V gene encodes CDR1 MDHEN and CDR2 SYDVKM. The chain's CDR3 is CASRTGAYEQYF. The CDR3 DNA is TGTGCCAGCAGAACCGGGGCCTACGAGCAGTACTTC.